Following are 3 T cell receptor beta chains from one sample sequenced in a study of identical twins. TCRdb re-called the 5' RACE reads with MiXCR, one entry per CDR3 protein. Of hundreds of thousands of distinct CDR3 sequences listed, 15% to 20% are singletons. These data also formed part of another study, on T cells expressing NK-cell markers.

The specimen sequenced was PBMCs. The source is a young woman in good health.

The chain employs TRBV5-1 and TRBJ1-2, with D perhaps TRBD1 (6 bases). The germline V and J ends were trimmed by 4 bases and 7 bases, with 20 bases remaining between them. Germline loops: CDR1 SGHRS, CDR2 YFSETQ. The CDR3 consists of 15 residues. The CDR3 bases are TGCGCCAGCAGCGACCCGACCGGGGGCGTTGGTGGCTACACCTTC. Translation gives CASSDPTGGVGGYTF.

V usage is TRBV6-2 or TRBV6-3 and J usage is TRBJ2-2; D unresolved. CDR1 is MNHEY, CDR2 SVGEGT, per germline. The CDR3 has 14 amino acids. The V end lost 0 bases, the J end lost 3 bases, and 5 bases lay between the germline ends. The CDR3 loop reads CASSYSMYTGELFF. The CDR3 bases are TGTGCCAGCAGTTACTCGATGTACACCGGGGAGCTGTTTTTT.

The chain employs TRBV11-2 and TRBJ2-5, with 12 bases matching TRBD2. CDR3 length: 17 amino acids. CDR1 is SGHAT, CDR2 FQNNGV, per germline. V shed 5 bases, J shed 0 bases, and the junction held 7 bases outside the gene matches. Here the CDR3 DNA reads TGTGCCAGCAGCCCTAGGCGGACTAGCGGGAACCAAGAGACCCAGTACTTC. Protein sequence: CASSPRRTSGNQETQYF. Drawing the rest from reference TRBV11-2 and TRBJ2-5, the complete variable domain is EAGVAQSPRYKIIEKRQSVAFWCNPISGHATLYWYQQILGQGPKLLIQFQNNGVVDDSQLPKDRFSAERLKGVDSTLKIQPAKLEDSAVYLCASSPRRTSGNQETQYFGPGTRLLVL.